What follows describes a single TCR beta chain. Here immunoSEQ multiplex PCR was the method, and the copy in TCRdb shows in-frame clones only, minus some. The sample shows approximately 100,000 clones, about 86% of them seen only once. Germline CDR1 is MNHNY and CDR2 is SVGAGI (reference sequence). The CDR3 is made up of 17 amino acids. V shed 5 bases, J shed 0 bases, and the junction held 13 bases outside the gene matches. This sample is part of a study of blood T cell repertoires in COVID-19. The sequenced sample was peripheral blood. The genes are TRBV6-6 and TRBJ2-7; TRBD1 matches 7 bases. This TCR came from a man aged 60 to 69 with acute or convalescent COVID-19. The CDR3 sequence: CASSLHRGASGSYEQYF. DNA for the CDR3: TGTGCCAGCAGTCTACACAGGGGAGCCAGCGGCTCCTACGAGCAGTACTTC.